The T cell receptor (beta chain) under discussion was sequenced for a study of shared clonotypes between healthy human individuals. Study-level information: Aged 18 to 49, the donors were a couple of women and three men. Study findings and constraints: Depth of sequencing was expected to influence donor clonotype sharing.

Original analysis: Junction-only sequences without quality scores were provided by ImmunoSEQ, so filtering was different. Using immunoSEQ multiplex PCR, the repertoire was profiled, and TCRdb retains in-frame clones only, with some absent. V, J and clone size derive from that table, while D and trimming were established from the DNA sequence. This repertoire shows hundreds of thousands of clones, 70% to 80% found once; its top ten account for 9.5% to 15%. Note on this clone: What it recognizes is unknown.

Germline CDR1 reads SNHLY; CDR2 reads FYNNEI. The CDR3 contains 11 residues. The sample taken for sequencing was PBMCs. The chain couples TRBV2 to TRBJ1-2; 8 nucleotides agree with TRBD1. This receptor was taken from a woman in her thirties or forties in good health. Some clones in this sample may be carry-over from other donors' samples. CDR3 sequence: CAGQENYGYTF. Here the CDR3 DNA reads TGTGCGGGACAGGAAAACTATGGCTACACCTTC.